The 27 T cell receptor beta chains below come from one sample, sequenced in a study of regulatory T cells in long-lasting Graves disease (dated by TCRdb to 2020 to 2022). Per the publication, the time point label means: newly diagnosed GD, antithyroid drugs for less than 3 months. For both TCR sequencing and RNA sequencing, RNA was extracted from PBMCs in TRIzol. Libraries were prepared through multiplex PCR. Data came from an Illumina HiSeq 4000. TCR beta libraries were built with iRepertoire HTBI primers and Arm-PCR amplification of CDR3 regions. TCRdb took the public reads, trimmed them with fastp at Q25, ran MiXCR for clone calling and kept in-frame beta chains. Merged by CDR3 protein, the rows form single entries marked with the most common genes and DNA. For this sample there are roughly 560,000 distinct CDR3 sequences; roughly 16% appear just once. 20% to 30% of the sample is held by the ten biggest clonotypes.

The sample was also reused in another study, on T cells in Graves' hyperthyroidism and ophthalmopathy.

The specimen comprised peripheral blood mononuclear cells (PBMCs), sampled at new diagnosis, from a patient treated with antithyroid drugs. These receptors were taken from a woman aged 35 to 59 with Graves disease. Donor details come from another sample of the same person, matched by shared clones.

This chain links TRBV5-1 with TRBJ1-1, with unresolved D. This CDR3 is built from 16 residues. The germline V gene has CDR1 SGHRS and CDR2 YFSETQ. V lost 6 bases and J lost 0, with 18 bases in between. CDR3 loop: CASMQDGRPMNTEAFF. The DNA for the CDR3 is TGCGCCAGCATGCAAGATGGACGGCCGATGAACACTGAAGCTTTCTTT. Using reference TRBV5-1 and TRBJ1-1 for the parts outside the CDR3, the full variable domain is KAGVTQTPRYLIKTRGQQVTLSCSPISGHRSVSWYQQTPGQGLQFLFEYFSETQRNKGNFPGRFSGRQFSNSRSEMNVSTLELGDSALYLCASMQDGRPMNTEAFFGQGTRLTVV.

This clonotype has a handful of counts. The CDR3 protein is CASSTQVWAGTPEHTDTQYF. As DNA, the CDR3 is TGTGCCAGCAGCACCCAAGTTTGGGCCGGGACCCCCGAACACACAGATACGCAGTATTTT. V and J are TRBV7-9 and TRBJ2-3; D assignment may be TRBD1 or TRBD2 (5 bases each). The ends were cut back, 5 bases at V and 2 bases at J, with 29 bases in the middle. Germline values: CDR1 SEHNR, CDR2 FQNEAQ (reference sequence). This CDR3 is 20 amino acids long.

The CDR3 region is CASSERQYNSPLHF. CDR3 coding DNA: TGTGCCAGCAGTGAAAGGCAGTATAATTCACCCCTCCACTTT. The gene calls are TRBV6-2 or TRBV6-3 and TRBJ1-6; D is uncertain. This CDR3 is 14 amino acids long. V was shortened by 5 bases and J by 4 bases, with 9 bases between the two germline ends. Germline V gives CDR1 MNHEY, CDR2 SVGEGT.

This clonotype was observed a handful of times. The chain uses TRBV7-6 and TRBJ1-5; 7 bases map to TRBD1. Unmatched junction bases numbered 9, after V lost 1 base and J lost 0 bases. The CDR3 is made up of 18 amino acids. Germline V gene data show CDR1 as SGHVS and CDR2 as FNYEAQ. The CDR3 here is CASSLGVGGGYSNQPQHF. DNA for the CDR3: TGTGCCAGCAGCTTAGGAGTTGGAGGGGGCTATAGCAATCAGCCCCAGCATTTT.

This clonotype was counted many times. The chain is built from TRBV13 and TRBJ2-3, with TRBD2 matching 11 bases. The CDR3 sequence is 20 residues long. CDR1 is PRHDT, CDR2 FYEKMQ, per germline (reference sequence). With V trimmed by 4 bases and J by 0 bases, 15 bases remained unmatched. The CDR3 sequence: CASSSTLTSGIEGSTDTQYF. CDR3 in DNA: TGTGCCAGCAGCTCTACCTTGACTAGCGGGATCGAGGGAAGCACAGATACGCAGTATTTT.

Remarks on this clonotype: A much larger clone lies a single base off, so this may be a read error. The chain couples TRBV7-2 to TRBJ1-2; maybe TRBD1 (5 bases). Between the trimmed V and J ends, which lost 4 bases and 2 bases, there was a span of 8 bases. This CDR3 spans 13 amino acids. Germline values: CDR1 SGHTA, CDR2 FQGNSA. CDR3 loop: CASSSRQNYGYTF. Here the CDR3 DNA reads TGTGCCAGCAGCTCGAGACAGAACTATGGCTACACCTTC.

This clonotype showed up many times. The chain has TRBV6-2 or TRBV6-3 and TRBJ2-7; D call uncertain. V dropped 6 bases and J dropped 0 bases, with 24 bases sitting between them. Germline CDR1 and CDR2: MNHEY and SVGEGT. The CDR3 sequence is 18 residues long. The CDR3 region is CASRVRGFGMASSYEQYF. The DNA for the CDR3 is TGTGCCAGCAGAGTAAGAGGTTTCGGAATGGCAAGCTCCTACGAGCAGTACTTC.

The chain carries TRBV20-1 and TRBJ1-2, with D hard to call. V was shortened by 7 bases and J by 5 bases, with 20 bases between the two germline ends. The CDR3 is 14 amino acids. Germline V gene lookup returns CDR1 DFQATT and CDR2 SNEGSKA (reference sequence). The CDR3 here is CSGRPGDYDYGYTF. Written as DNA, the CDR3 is TGCAGTGGTAGGCCAGGAGATTATGATTATGGCTACACCTTC.

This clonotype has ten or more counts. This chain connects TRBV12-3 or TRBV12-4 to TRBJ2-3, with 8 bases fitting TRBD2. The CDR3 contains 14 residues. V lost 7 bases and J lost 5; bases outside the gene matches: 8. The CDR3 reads CASTGAGLEDTQYF. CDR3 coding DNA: TGTGCCAGCACCGGCGCGGGACTAGAAGATACGCAGTATTTT.

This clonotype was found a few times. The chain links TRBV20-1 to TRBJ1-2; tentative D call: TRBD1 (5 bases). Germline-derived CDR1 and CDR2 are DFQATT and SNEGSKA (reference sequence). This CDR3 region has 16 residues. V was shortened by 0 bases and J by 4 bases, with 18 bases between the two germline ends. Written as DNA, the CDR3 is TGCAGTGCTAGAGAAGGAACTGTCGGGGCGGGCTATGGCTACACCTTC. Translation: CSAREGTVGAGYGYTF.

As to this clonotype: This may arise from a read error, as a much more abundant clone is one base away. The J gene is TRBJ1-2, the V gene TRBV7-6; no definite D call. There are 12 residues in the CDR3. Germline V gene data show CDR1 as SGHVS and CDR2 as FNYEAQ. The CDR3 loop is CASSLWEPAIAF. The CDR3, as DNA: TGTGCCAGCAGCTTATGGGAACCAGCTATCGCCTTC. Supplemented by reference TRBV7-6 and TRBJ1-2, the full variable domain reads GAGVSQSPRYKVTKRGQDVALRCDPISGHVSLYWYRQALGQGPEFLTYFNYEAQQDKSGLPNDRFSAERPEGSISTLTIQRTEQRDSAMYRCASSLWEPAIAFGSGTRLTVV.

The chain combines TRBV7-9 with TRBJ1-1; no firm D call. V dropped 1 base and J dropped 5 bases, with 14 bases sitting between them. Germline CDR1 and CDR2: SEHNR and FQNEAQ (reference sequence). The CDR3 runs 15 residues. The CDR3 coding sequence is TGTGCCAGCAGCTTAGGCCTGGGAGTTAGGACTGAAGCTTTCTTT. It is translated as CASSLGLGVRTEAFF.

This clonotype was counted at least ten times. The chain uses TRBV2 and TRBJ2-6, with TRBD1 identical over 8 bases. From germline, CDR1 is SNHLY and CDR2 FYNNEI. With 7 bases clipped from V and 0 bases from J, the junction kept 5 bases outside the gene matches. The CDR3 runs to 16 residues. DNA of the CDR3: TGTGCCAGCAAGGGGACAGGACGCTCTGGGGCCAACGTCCTGACTTTC. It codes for CASKGTGRSGANVLTF. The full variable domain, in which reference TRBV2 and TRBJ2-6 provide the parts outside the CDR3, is EPEVTQTPSHQVTQMGQEVILRCVPISNHLYFYWYRQILGQKVEFLVSFYNNEISEKSEIFDDQFSVERPDGSNFTLKIRSTKLEDSAMYFCASKGTGRSGANVLTFGAGSRLTVL.

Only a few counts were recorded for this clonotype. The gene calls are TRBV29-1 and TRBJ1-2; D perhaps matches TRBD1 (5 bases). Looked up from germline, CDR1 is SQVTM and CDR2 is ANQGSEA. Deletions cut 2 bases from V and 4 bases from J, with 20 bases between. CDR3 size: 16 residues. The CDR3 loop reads CSVERQWGGVLYGYTF. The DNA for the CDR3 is TGCAGCGTTGAAAGGCAGTGGGGCGGGGTCCTCTATGGCTACACCTTC.

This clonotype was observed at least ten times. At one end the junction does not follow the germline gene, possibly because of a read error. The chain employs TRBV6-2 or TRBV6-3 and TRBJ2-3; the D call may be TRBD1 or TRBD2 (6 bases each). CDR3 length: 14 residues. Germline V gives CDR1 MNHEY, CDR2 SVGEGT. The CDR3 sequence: CASSYSGGTDTQYF. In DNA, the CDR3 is TGTGCCAGCAGTTACTCCGGGGGCACGGATACGCAGTATTTT.

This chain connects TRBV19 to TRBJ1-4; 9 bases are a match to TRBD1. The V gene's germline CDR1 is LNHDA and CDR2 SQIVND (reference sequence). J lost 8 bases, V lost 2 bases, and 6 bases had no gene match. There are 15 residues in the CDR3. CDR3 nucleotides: TGTGCCAGTAGTATACTTAGGACAGGGGAGGAAAAACTGTTTTTT. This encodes CASSILRTGEEKLFF.

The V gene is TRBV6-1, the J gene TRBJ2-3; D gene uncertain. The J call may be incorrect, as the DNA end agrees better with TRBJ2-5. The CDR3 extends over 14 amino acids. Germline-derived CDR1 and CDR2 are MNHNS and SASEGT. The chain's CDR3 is CASSDNSPEETQYF. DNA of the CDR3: TGTGCCAGCAGTGATAACAGCCCCGAGGAGACCCAGTACTTC.

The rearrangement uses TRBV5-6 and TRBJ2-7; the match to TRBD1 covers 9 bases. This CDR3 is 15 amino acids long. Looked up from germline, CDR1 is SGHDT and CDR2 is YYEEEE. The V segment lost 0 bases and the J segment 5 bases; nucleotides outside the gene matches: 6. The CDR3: CASSLDGTGWHEQYF. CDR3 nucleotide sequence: TGTGCCAGCAGCTTGGATGGGACAGGGTGGCACGAGCAGTACTTC.

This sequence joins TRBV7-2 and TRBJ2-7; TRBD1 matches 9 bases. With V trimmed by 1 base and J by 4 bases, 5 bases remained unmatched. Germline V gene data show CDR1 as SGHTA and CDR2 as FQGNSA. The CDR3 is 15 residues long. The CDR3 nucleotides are TGTGCCAGCAGCTTAGGGACAGGGGCTGAATACGAGCAGTACTTC. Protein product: CASSLGTGAEYEQYF.

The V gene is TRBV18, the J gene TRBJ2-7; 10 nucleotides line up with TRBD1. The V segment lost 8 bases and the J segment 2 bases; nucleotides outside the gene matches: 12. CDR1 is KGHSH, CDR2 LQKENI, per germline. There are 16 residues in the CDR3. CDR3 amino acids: CASAASGTGVTYEQYF. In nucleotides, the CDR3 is TGTGCCAGCGCAGCCTCCGGGACAGGGGTAACCTACGAGCAGTACTTC.

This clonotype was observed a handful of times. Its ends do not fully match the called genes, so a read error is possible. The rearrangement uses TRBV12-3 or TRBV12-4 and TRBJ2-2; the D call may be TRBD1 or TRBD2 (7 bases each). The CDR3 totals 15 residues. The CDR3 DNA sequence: TGTGCCAGTAGTTGGGGACAGCGGGGCACCGGGGAGCTGTTTTTT. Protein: CASSWGQRGTGELFF.

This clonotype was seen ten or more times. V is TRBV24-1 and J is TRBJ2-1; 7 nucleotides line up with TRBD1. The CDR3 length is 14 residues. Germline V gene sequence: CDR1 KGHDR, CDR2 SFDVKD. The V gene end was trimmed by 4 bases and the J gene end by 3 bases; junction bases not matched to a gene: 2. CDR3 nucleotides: TGTGCCACCAGTGAGACAGGGATCTACAATGAGCAGTTCTTC. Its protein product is CATSETGIYNEQFF.

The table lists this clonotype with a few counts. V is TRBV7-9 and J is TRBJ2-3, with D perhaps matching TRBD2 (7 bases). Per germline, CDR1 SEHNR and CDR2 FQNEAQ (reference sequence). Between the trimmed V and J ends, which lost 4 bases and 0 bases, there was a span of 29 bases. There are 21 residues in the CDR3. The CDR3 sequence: CASSWSARGGQEPPSTDTQYF. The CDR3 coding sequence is TGTGCCAGCAGCTGGTCCGCCCGCGGGGGCCAGGAACCACCTAGCACAGATACGCAGTATTTT. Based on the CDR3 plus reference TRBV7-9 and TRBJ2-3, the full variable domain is DTGVSQNPRHKITKRGQNVTFRCDPISEHNRLYWYRQTLGQGPEFLTYFQNEAQLEKSRLLSDRFSAERPKGSFSTLEIQRTEQGDSAMYLCASSWSARGGQEPPSTDTQYFGPGTRLTVL.

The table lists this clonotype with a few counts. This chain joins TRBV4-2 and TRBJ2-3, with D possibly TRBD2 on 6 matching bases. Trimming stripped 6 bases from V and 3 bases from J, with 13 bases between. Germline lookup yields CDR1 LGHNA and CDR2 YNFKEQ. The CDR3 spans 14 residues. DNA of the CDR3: TGTGCCAGCAGTGCTGGCGGGGATACAGATACGCAGTATTTT. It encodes CASSAGGDTDTQYF.

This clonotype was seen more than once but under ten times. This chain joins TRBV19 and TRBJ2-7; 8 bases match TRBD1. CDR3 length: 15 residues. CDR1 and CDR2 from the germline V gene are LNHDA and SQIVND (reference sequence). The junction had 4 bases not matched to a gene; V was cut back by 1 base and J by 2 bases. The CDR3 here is CASSIVGTGAYEQYF. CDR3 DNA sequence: TGTGCCAGTAGTATAGTCGGGACAGGAGCCTACGAGCAGTACTTC.

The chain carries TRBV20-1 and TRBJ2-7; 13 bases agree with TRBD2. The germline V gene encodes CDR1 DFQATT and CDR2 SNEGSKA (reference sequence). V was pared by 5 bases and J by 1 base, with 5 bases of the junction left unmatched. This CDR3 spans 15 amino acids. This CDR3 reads CSALTSGGHSYEQYF. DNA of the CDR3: TGCAGTGCTTTGACTAGCGGGGGGCATTCCTACGAGCAGTACTTC.

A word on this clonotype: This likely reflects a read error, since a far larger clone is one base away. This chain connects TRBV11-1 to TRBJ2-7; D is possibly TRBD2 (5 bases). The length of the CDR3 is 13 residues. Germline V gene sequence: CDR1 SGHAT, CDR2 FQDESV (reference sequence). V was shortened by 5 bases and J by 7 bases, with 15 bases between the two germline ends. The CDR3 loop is CASSRESRDEQYF. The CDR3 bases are TGTGCCAGCAGCAGGGAGTCACGCGATGAGCAGTACTTC.